This paragraph covers one T cell receptor beta chain sequence. This record belongs to a study of memory CD4+ T cells and cytomegalovirus serostatus. Germline values: CDR1 SGHTA, CDR2 FQGTGA. The V and J ends lost 1 base and 7 bases respectively, with 5 bases between them. The CDR3 is made up of 11 amino acids. The data were produced by immunoSEQ multiplex PCR, yet TCRdb's version contains in-frame clones alone and is incomplete. Among 40,000 to 50,000 clones, 76% were seen once, and the ten largest hold about 2.1%. The sort gate was single viable CD3+CD4+CD8-CD45RO+ cells for memory CD4+ T cells. Total CD4+ T cells were enriched by CD4 positive selection.

This sequence was found in an adult in good health and CMV-seronegative. This sequence joins TRBV7-3 and TRBJ2-7, with unresolved D. Sequenced material: memory CD4+ T cells from blood. The CDR3 DNA sequence: TGTGCCAGCAGCTTAATGTGGGAGCAGTACTTC. It codes for CASSLMWEQYF.